One and the same sample provided the 31 T cell receptor beta chains below, sequenced in a study of T cells after yellow fever vaccination. TCRdb ran MiXCR on the 5' RACE reads and lists one entry per CDR3 protein. Here the sample spans fewer than 450,000 distinct CDR3 sequences, around 3.9% being singletons. This sample comprised PBMCs, obtained 5 days after the yellow fever booster vaccination. The source is a man aged 18 to 29 who received the YFV17D yellow fever vaccine.

This clonotype was picked up a small number of times. V gene TRBV27 combines with J gene TRBJ2-5; D is ambiguous. CDR1 is MNHEY and CDR2 is SMNVEV in the germline V gene (reference sequence). V was shortened by 6 bases and J by 4 bases, with 15 bases between the two germline ends. This CDR3 has 14 amino acids. As DNA, the CDR3 is TGTGCCAGCAGCCCCTTGGGTATGGGAGAGACCCAGTACTTC. Protein: CASSPLGMGETQYF.

The table lists this clonotype with a few counts. The chain recombines TRBV7-2 with TRBJ2-3; D is unclear. CDR3 length equals 14 residues. Between the trimmed V and J ends, which lost 2 bases and 8 bases, there was a span of 14 bases. The germline gives CDR1 SGHTA, CDR2 FQGNSA. CDR3 in amino acids: CASSLIKGIGTQYF. The CDR3 DNA is TGTGCCAGCAGCTTAATCAAGGGAATCGGTACGCAGTATTTT.

This clonotype has a count of ten or more. V gene TRBV25-1 combines with J gene TRBJ1-2; TRBD1 might be the D (5 bases). V dropped 6 bases and J dropped 4 bases, with 9 bases sitting between them. Germline V lookup: CDR1 MGHDK, CDR2 SYGVNS. This CDR3 has 12 amino acids. CDR3 protein: CASSPGFYGYTF. In DNA, the CDR3 is TGTGCCAGCAGCCCAGGGTTCTATGGCTACACCTTC.

This clonotype has more than one count but fewer than ten. The chain carries TRBV24-1 and TRBJ2-5; TRBD1 agrees at 8 bases. With V trimmed by 6 bases and J by 2 bases, 7 bases remained unmatched. The length of the CDR3 is 15 residues. Germline loops: CDR1 KGHDR, CDR2 SFDVKD. In nucleotides, the CDR3 is TGTGCCACCAGTTCGGACAGGGAGATACAAGAGACCCAGTACTTC. It translates to CATSSDREIQETQYF.

In its sample, this clonotype was seen many times. The chain is built from TRBV20-1 and TRBJ2-3, with 13 nucleotides matching TRBD2. The junction had 13 bases not matched to a gene; V was cut back by 5 bases and J by 2 bases. Germline V gene data show CDR1 as DFQATT and CDR2 as SNEGSKA (reference sequence). CDR3 length equals 18 residues. The DNA of the CDR3 is TGCAGTGCTCCTCGGACTAGCGGGGGATTTTGGCTCACAGATACGCAGTATTTT. Amino acids: CSAPRTSGGFWLTDTQYF.

This clonotype was found a few times. The chain uses TRBV20-1 and TRBJ1-2; 7 positions agree with TRBD1. V lost 7 bases to trimming and J lost 0 bases; unmatched junction nucleotides: 5. Germline CDR1 reads DFQATT; CDR2 reads SNEGSKA (reference sequence). This CDR3 contains 13 residues. This CDR3 reads CSGRTGANYGYTF. The CDR3 DNA follows: TGCAGTGGTAGGACAGGAGCTAACTATGGCTACACCTTC.

The sample holds a few counts of this clonotype. This chain uses TRBV24-1 with TRBJ2-5; TRBD1 matches at 9 bases. This CDR3 is built from 15 residues. V was pared by 4 bases and J by 5 bases, with 7 bases of the junction left unmatched. Germline lookup yields CDR1 KGHDR and CDR2 SFDVKD. CDR3 loop: CATSDPGTGSETQYF. The DNA of the CDR3 is TGTGCCACCAGTGACCCCGGGACAGGGTCGGAGACCCAGTACTTC.

This clonotype was detected ten times or more. This sequence joins TRBV12-3 or TRBV12-4 and TRBJ1-5; no definite D call. V was pared by 2 bases and J by 3 bases, with 8 bases between. The CDR3 has 14 amino acids. The DNA of the CDR3 is TGTGCCAGCAGTTTATCTGGGAACAATCAGCCCCAGCATTTT. This gives the protein CASSLSGNNQPQHF.

The V call is TRBV9, the J call TRBJ1-2; D is ambiguous. This CDR3 is 13 amino acids long. V dropped 2 bases and J dropped 3 bases, with 8 bases sitting between them. Germline V CDR1 and CDR2: SGDLS, YYNGEE. Here the CDR3 reads CASSVQADYGYTF. The CDR3 coding sequence is TGTGCCAGCAGCGTCCAGGCGGACTATGGCTACACCTTC.

This rearrangement joins TRBV12-3 or TRBV12-4 to TRBJ1-1; possibly TRBD1 for D (5 bases). V was shortened by 8 bases and J by 5 bases, with 9 bases between the two germline ends. This CDR3 contains 11 residues. This chain's CDR3 is CASADSTEAFF. As DNA, the CDR3 is TGTGCCAGCGCCGACAGTACTGAAGCTTTCTTT.

This clonotype was observed many times. The V and J genes are TRBV5-1 and TRBJ1-1; tentative D call: TRBD1 (6 bases). This CDR3 region has 15 residues. With 1 base removed from V and 4 bases from J, the gap between germline ends came to 14 bases. Germline assignment: CDR1 SGHRS and CDR2 YFSETQ. CDR3 DNA sequence: TGCGCCAGCAGCTTGTTCGCAGGGGCGGGCACTGAAGCTTTCTTT. It is translated as CASSLFAGAGTEAFF. The full variable domain, rest sourced from reference TRBV5-1 and TRBJ1-1, is KAGVTQTPRYLIKTRGQQVTLSCSPISGHRSVSWYQQTPGQGLQFLFEYFSETQRNKGNFPGRFSGRQFSNSRSEMNVSTLELGDSALYLCASSLFAGAGTEAFFGQGTRLTVV.

This clonotype was picked up a small number of times. The chain couples TRBV7-9 to TRBJ2-3; TRBD2 might be the D (5 bases). Per germline, CDR1 SEHNR and CDR2 FQNEAQ (reference sequence). V was cut by 5 bases and J by 4 bases, with 13 bases left in between. The CDR3 loop spans 14 amino acids. The CDR3 loop is CASSPPSSPDTQYF. The CDR3 DNA sequence: TGTGCCAGCAGCCCACCTAGCTCGCCAGATACGCAGTATTTT.

This clonotype was seen many times. This sequence joins TRBV5-5 and TRBJ2-7; 9 bases are shared with TRBD1. The CDR3 loop spans 13 amino acids. The J segment lost 6 bases and the V segment lost 2 bases, leaving 3 bases of the junction unmatched. Per the germline V gene, CDR1 is SGHKS and CDR2 is YYEKEE (reference sequence). CDR3 DNA: TGTGCCAGCAGCTTTCTGGGACAGGGCGAGCAGTACGTC. This gives the protein CASSFLGQGEQYV.

The rearrangement uses TRBV18 and TRBJ1-1, with D possibly matching TRBD1 (5 bases). This CDR3 spans 15 amino acids. Germline V gives CDR1 KGHSH, CDR2 LQKENI. V gave up 5 bases and J gave up 5 bases, with 18 bases separating them. The CDR3 coding sequence is TGTGCCAGCTCAATAAGGTCCCAGGGAATAACTGAAGCTTTCTTT. This gives the protein CASSIRSQGITEAFF. The full variable domain, in which reference TRBV18 and TRBJ1-1 provide the parts outside the CDR3, is NAGVMQNPRHLVRRRGQEARLRCSPMKGHSHVYWYRQLPEEGLKFMVYLQKENIIDESGMPKERFSAEFPKEGPSILRIQQVVRGDSAAYFCASSIRSQGITEAFFGQGTRLTVV.

This clonotype was recorded at least ten times. V is TRBV7-2 and J is TRBJ1-2; no reliable D call. The CDR3 covers 15 residues. The V gene's germline CDR1 is SGHTA and CDR2 FQGNSA. The V gene lost 2 bases and the J gene lost 6 bases, with 16 bases spanning the gap. In nucleotides, the CDR3 is TGTGCCAGCAGCTTAACAGTAGGCTTTCTCCATGGCTACACCTTC. This gives the protein CASSLTVGFLHGYTF.

This clonotype was seen at least ten times. The V gene is TRBV7-2, the J gene TRBJ2-1, with 7 positions matching TRBD1. Germline assignment: CDR1 SGHTA and CDR2 FQGNSA. V trimming: 3 bases; J trimming: 1 base; junction bases outside the gene matches: 0. CDR3 size: 14 residues. CDR3 amino acids: CASSLGQSYNEQFF. The CDR3 DNA sequence: TGTGCCAGCAGCTTGGGACAGTCCTACAATGAGCAGTTCTTC.

The chain is built from TRBV18 and TRBJ1-3; D is unclear. CDR1 and CDR2 from the germline V gene are KGHSH and LQKENI. V gave up 2 bases and J gave up 5 bases, with 10 bases separating them. This CDR3 has 14 amino acids. The CDR3 DNA reads TGTGCCAGCTCACCAGGGAGAGGTCGAAACACCATATATTTT. This gives the protein CASSPGRGRNTIYF.

This clonotype has more than one count but fewer than ten. The gene calls are TRBV11-1 and TRBJ2-2; unclear D gene. The CDR3 spans 14 residues. Germline CDR1 and CDR2: SGHAT and FQDESV (reference sequence). V was shortened by 4 bases and J by 2 bases, with 8 bases between the two germline ends. As DNA, the CDR3 is TGTGCCAGCAGCTCAGACACCAACACCGGGGAGCTGTTTTTT. This sequence encodes CASSSDTNTGELFF.

The chain combines TRBV2 with TRBJ2-3; TRBD1 aligns across 7 bases. Germline CDR1 reads SNHLY; CDR2 reads FYNNEI. With 3 bases clipped from V and 1 base from J, the junction kept 7 bases outside the gene matches. The CDR3 consists of 16 residues. In nucleotides, the CDR3 is TGTGCCAGCAGTGATTCCACAGGGGCCGGCACAGATACGCAGTATTTT. Translation: CASSDSTGAGTDTQYF.

This clonotype was seen a few times. V gene TRBV19 combines with J gene TRBJ2-3; D gene uncertain. The CDR3 is made up of 13 amino acids. Trimming took 7 bases from V and 5 from J, leaving 13 bases between them. CDR1 is LNHDA, CDR2 SQIVND, per germline (reference sequence). In DNA, the CDR3 is TGTGCCAGTACGCGTAGTTTTGGAGATACGCAGTATTTT. The encoded protein is CASTRSFGDTQYF.

The CDR3 DNA reads TGCAGTGTGTCTAGCAGGTCCTACGAGCAGTACGTC. This gives the protein CSVSSRSYEQYV. V usage is TRBV20-1 and J usage is TRBJ2-7, with D perhaps TRBD2 (5 bases). The CDR3 covers 12 residues. V lost 7 bases to trimming and J lost 1 base, with 11 bases between them. Germline values: CDR1 DFQATT, CDR2 SNEGSKA (reference sequence).

The sample holds a few counts of this clonotype. The chain uses TRBV7-9 and TRBJ2-4; D ambiguous. Germline V CDR1 and CDR2: SEHNR, FQNEAQ (reference sequence). Trimming removed 2 bases at V and 12 bases at J, with 14 bases between. The CDR3 has 13 amino acids. This CDR3 is CASSLYPLQDQYF. In nucleotides, the CDR3 is TGTGCCAGCAGCTTATACCCTCTCCAGGATCAGTACTTC.

The chain carries TRBV7-2 and TRBJ2-3, with 8 bases lining up with TRBD1. CDR1 and CDR2 (germline): SGHTA, FQGNSA. The CDR3 totals 15 residues. V lost 3 bases to trimming and J lost 6 bases; unmatched junction nucleotides: 8. The DNA of the CDR3 is TGTGCCAGCAGCTTCCGGACAGGGTTCGGGGATACGCAGTATTTT. This sequence encodes CASSFRTGFGDTQYF.

This clonotype was counted between two and nine times. The chain carries TRBV7-9 and TRBJ1-6, with 8 bases matching TRBD1. Germline V CDR1 and CDR2: SEHNR, FQNEAQ (reference sequence). V trimming: 2 bases; J trimming: 8 bases; junction bases outside the gene matches: 2. This CDR3 is built from 14 residues. The DNA of the CDR3 is TGTGCCAGCAGCTTAATGACAGGGGATTCACCCCTCCACTTT. This sequence encodes CASSLMTGDSPLHF.

This clonotype came up many times. The chain uses TRBV5-4 and TRBJ1-2, with D maybe TRBD1 (5 bases). The CDR3 sequence is 12 residues long. Germline V gene sequence: CDR1 SGHNT, CDR2 YYREEE (reference sequence). The V end was cut by 4 bases, the J end by 8 bases, with 12 bases between. CDR3: CASSPGVGGYTF. The CDR3 DNA reads as TGTGCCAGCAGCCCGGGGGTGGGCGGCTACACCTTC.

The V gene is TRBV5-1, the J gene TRBJ2-1; D remains ambiguous. Trimming took off 4 bases at V and 8 bases at J, with 16 bases between the two ends. The CDR3 is 14 residues long. Per the germline V gene, CDR1 is SGHRS and CDR2 is YFSETQ. The CDR3 sequence is CASSLSPVWDEQFF. The CDR3 nucleotides are TGCGCCAGCAGCCTCTCTCCGGTGTGGGATGAGCAGTTCTTC. Full variable domain (remainder filled in from reference TRBV5-1 and TRBJ2-1): KAGVTQTPRYLIKTRGQQVTLSCSPISGHRSVSWYQQTPGQGLQFLFEYFSETQRNKGNFPGRFSGRQFSNSRSEMNVSTLELGDSALYLCASSLSPVWDEQFFGPGTRLTVL.

This clonotype showed up just a few times. The chain links TRBV7-2 to TRBJ2-5; TRBD2 agrees at 10 bases. This CDR3 is built from 17 residues. CDR1 is SGHTA and CDR2 is FQGNSA in the germline V gene. Germline trimming cut 4 bases from V and 6 bases from J; bases unmatched to any gene: 14. CDR3 DNA sequence: TGTGCCAGCAGCTCCCCCCTCCCGGGACTAGCGAGGCAGACCCAGTACTTC. Translating it yields CASSSPLPGLARQTQYF.

This clonotype was seen more than once but under ten times. The chain couples TRBV6-2 or TRBV6-3 to TRBJ2-3; perhaps TRBD2 as D (6 bases). V lost 1 base and J 1 base, leaving 21 bases between the germline ends. The CDR3 spans 19 residues. CDR1 and CDR2 (germline): MNHEY, SVGEGT. The CDR3 DNA follows: TGTGCCAGCAGTTACTACGGGGGTCCCCGCCCGCTCGGCACAGATACGCAGTATTTT. Its protein product is CASSYYGGPRPLGTDTQYF.

This clonotype is labeled as medium-sized. The rearrangement links TRBV7-2 to TRBJ2-3, with 12 bases fitting TRBD2. The CDR3 length is 17 residues. J was trimmed by 1 base and V by 1 base; bases with no gene match: 3. Germline CDR1 is SGHTA and CDR2 is FQGNSA. CDR3 loop: CASSLVASGGGTDTQYF. The CDR3 DNA reads TGTGCCAGCAGCTTAGTAGCTAGCGGGGGGGGCACAGATACGCAGTATTTT. Full variable domain (remainder filled in from reference TRBV7-2 and TRBJ2-3): GAGVSQSPSNKVTEKGKDVELRCDPISGHTALYWYRQSLGQGLEFLIYFQGNSAPDKSGLPSDRFSAERTGGSVSTLTIQRTQQEDSAVYLCASSLVASGGGTDTQYFGPGTRLTVL.

The chain carries TRBV7-2 and TRBJ1-2; possible D gene TRBD1, 6 bases. CDR1 and CDR2 from the germline V gene are SGHTA and FQGNSA. V lost 5 bases to trimming and J lost 1 base, with 11 bases between them. The CDR3 is 14 amino acids. Written as DNA, the CDR3 is TGTGCCAGCAGCCCCAGACAGGTTAACTATGGCTACACCTTC. Its protein product is CASSPRQVNYGYTF.

This clonotype was counted ten times or more. The J gene is TRBJ2-7, the V gene TRBV7-2; perhaps TRBD2 as D (5 bases). Trimming pared 6 bases from V and 1 base from J, leaving 7 bases between. This CDR3 region has 12 residues. The germline gives CDR1 SGHTA, CDR2 FQGNSA. This CDR3 is CASRSGSYEQYF. Here the CDR3 DNA reads TGTGCCAGCAGGAGCGGTTCCTACGAGCAGTACTTC.